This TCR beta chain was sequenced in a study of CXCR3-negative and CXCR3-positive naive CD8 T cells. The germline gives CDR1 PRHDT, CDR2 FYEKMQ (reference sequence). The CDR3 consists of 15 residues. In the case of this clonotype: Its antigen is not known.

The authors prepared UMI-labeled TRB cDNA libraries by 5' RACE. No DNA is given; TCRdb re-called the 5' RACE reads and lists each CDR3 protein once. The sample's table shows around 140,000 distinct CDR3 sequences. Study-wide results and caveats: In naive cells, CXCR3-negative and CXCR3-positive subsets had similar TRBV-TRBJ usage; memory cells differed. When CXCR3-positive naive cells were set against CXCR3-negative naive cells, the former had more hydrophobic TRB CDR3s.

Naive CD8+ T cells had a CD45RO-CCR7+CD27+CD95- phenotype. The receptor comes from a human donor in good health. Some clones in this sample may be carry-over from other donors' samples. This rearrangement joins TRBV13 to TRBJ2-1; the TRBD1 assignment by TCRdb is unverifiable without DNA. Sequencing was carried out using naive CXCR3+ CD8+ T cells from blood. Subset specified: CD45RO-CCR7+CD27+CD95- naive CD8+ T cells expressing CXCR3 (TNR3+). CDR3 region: CASIYTGRGDNEQFF.